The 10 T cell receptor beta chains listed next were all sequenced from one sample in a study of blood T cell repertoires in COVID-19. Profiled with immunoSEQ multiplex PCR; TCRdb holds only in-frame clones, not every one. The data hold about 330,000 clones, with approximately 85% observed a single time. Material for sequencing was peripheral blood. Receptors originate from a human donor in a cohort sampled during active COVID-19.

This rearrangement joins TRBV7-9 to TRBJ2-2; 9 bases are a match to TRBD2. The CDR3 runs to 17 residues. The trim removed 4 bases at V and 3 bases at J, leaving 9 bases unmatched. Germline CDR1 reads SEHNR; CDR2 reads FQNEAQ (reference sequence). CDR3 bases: TGTGCCAGCAGCTCGACCAGCGGGGGGCCGTACACCGGGGAGCTGTTTTTT. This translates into CASSSTSGGPYTGELFF.

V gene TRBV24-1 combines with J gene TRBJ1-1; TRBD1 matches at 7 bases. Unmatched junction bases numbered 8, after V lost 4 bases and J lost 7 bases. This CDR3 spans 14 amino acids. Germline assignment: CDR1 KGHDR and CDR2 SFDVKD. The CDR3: CATSDPTTGNEAFF. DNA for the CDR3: TGTGCCACCAGTGACCCGACGACAGGGAATGAAGCTTTCTTT.

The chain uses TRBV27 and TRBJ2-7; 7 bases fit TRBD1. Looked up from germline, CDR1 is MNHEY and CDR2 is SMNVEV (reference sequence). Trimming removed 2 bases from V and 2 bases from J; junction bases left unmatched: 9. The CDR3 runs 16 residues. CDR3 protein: CASSLDVAGGTYEQYF. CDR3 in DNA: TGTGCCAGCAGTTTAGACGTGGCAGGGGGAACCTACGAGCAGTACTTC.

CDR3 sequence (DNA): TGTGCCAGCAGTGAAGCTCCGGGACAGGGGGTTTCTGAAGCTTTCTTT. It is translated as CASSEAPGQGVSEAFF. J is TRBJ1-1 and V is TRBV6-1, with TRBD1 matching over 11 bases. This CDR3 is 16 amino acids long. Germline assignment: CDR1 MNHNS and CDR2 SASEGT. J gave up 6 bases and V 0 bases, and 6 bases lay outside the gene matches.

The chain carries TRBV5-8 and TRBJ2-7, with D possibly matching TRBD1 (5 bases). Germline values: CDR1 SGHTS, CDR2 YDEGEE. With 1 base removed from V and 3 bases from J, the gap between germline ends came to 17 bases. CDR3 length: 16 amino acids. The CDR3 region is CASSLSIGATFYEQYF. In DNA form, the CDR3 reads TGTGCCAGCAGCTTGTCTATAGGGGCTACCTTCTACGAGCAGTACTTC. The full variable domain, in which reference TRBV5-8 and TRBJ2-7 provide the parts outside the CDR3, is EAGVTQSPTHLIKTRGQQATLRCSPISGHTSVYWYQQALGLGLQFLLWYDEGEERNRGNFPPRFSGRQFPNYSSELNVNALELEDSALYLCASSLSIGATFYEQYFGPGTRLTVT.

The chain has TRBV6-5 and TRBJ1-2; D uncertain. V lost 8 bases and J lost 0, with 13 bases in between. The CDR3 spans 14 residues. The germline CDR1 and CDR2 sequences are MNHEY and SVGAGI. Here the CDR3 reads CASFDIYSNYGYTF. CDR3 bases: TGTGCCAGCTTTGACATCTATTCTAACTATGGCTACACCTTC.

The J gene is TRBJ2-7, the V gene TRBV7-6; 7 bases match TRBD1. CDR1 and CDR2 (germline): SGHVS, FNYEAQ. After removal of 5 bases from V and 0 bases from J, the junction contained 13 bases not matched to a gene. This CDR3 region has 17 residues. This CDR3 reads CASSPTVQGPSSYEQYF. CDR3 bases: TGTGCCAGCAGCCCAACAGTACAGGGGCCCAGCTCCTACGAGCAGTACTTC.

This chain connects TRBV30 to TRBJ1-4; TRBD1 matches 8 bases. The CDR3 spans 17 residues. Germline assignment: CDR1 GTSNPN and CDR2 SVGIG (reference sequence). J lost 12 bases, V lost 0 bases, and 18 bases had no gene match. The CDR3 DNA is TGTGCCTGGAGTGTACGGTACGGGACAGGCGGCGTCAAAGAACTGTTTTTT. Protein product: CAWSVRYGTGGVKELFF.

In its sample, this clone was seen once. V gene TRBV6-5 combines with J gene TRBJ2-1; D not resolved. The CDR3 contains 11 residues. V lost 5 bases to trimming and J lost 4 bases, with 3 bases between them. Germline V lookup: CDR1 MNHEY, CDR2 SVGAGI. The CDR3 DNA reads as TGTGCCAGCAGTCAGTACAATGAGCAGTTCTTC. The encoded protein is CASSQYNEQFF.

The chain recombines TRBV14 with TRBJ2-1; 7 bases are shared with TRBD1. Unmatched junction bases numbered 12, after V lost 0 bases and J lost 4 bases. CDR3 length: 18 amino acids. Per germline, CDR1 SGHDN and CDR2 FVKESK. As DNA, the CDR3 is TGTGCCAGCAGCCAAGAACCGGGACAGCGAGCGACATACAATGAGCAGTTCTTC. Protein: CASSQEPGQRATYNEQFF.